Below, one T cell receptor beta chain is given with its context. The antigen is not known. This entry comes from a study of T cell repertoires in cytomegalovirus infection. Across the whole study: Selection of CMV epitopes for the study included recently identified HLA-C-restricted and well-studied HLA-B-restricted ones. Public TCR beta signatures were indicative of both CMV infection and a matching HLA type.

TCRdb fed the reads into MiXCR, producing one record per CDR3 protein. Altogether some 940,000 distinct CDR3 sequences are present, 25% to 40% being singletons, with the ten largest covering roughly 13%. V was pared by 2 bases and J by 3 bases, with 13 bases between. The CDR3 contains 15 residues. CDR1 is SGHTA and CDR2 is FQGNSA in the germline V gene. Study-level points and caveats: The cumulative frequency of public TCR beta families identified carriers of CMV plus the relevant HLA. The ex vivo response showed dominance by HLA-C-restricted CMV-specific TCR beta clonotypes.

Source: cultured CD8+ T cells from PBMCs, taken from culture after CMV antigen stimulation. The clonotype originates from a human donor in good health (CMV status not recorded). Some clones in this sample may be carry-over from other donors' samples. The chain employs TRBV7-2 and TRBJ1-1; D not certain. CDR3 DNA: TGTGCCAGCAGCTTATCGCCGGGAGAACACACTGAAGCTTTCTTT. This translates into CASSLSPGEHTEAFF.